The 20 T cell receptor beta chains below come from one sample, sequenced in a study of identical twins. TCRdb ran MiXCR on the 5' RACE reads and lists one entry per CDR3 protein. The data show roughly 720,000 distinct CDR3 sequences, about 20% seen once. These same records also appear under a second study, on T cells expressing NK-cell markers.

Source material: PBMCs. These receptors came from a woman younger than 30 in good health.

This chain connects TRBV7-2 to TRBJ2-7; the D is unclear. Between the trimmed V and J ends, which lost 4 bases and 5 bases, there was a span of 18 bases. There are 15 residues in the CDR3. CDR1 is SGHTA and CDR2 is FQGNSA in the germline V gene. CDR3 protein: CASSSRAMGVDEQYF. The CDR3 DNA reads TGTGCCAGCAGCTCCCGGGCGATGGGCGTGGACGAGCAGTACTTC.

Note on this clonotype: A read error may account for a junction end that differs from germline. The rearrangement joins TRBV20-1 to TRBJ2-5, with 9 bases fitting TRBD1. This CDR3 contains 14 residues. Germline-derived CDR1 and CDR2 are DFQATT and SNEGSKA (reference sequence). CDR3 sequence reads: CCARAGTGIETQYF. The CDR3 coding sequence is TGCTGTGCTAGAGCCGGGACAGGGATAGAGACCCAGTACTTC.

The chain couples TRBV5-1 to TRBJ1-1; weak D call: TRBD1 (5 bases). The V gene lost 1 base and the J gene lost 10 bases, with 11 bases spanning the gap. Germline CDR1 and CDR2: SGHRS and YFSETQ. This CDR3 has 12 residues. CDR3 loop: CASSLYGARAFF. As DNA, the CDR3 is TGCGCCAGCAGCTTGTACGGGGCGAGAGCTTTCTTT.

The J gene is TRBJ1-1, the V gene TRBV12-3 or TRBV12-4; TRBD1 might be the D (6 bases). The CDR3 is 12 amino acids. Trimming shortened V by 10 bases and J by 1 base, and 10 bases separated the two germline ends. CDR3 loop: CAIGQPNTEAFF. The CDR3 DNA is TGTGCCATCGGACAGCCGAACACTGAAGCTTTCTTT.

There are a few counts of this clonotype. The CDR3 DNA sequence: TGTGCCAGCAGTTTATCGGGAACAGGGCGTCAGCCCCAGCATTTT. It translates to CASSLSGTGRQPQHF. The chain is built from TRBV27 and TRBJ1-5; possible D gene TRBD1, 6 bases. V was clipped by 0 bases and J by 6 bases, with 12 bases between them. The germline gives CDR1 MNHEY, CDR2 SMNVEV (reference sequence). The CDR3 contains 15 residues.

The CDR3 loop reads CASSVGPTGRTDTQYF. DNA of the CDR3: TGTGCCAGCAGCGTAGGGCCGACAGGACGCACAGATACGCAGTATTTT. V and J are TRBV9 and TRBJ2-3; possible D gene TRBD1, 6 bases. Between the trimmed V and J ends, which lost 0 bases and 1 base, there was a span of 12 bases. The CDR3 has 16 amino acids. Germline V lookup: CDR1 SGDLS, CDR2 YYNGEE.

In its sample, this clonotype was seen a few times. CDR3 DNA sequence: TGCGCCAGCAGACTAGAGGGGACGAACACCGGGGAGCTGTTTTTT. Translated: CASRLEGTNTGELFF. This chain joins TRBV10-2 and TRBJ2-2; either TRBD1 or TRBD2 may supply D (5 bases each). The germline V gene has CDR1 WSHSY and CDR2 SAAADI. Trimming cost V 6 bases and J 0 bases, with 11 bases left between them. The length of the CDR3 is 15 residues.

CDR3 coding DNA: TGTGCCAGCACAGACCCCACAGATACGCAGTATTTT. It encodes CASTDPTDTQYF. The chain recombines TRBV6-2 or TRBV6-3 with TRBJ2-3; the D is unclear. Per the germline V gene, CDR1 is MNHEY and CDR2 is SVGEGT. The germline V and J ends were trimmed by 7 bases and 2 bases, with 7 bases remaining between them. This CDR3 spans 12 amino acids.

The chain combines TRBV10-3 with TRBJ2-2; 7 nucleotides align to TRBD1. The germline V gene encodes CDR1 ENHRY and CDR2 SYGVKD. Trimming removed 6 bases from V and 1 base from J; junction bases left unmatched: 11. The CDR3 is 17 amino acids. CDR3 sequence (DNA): TGTGCCATCAGCTTTCGCACGGACAGGCAGAACACCGGGGAGCTGTTTTTT. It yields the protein CAISFRTDRQNTGELFF.

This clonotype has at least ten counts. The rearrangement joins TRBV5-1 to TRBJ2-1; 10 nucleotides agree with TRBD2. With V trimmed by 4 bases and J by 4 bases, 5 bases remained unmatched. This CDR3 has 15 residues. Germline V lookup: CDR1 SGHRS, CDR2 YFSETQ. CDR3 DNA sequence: TGCGCCAGCAGCCCTTCGACTAGCGGGTACAATGAGCAGTTCTTC. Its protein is CASSPSTSGYNEQFF.

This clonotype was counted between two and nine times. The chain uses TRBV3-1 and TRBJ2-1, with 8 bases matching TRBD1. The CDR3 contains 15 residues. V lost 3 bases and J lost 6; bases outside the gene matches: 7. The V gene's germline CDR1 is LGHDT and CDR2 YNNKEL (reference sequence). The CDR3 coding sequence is TGTGCCAGCAGCCAGGCAGGGGGCCTCATCAATGAGCAGTTCTTC. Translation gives CASSQAGGLINEQFF.

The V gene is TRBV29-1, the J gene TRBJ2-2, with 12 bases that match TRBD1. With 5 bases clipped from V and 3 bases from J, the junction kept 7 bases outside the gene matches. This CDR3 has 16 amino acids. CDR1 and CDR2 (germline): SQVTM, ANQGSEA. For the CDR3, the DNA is TGCAGCGTTCTCCGGGACAGGGGGCCCCACACCGGGGAGCTGTTTTTT. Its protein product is CSVLRDRGPHTGELFF.

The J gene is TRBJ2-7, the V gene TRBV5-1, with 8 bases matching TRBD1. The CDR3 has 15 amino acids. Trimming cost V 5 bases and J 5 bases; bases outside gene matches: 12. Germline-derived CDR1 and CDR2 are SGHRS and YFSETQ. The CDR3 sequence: CASRPTGGITDEQYF. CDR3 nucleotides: TGCGCCAGCAGACCAACAGGGGGTATTACGGACGAGCAGTACTTC.

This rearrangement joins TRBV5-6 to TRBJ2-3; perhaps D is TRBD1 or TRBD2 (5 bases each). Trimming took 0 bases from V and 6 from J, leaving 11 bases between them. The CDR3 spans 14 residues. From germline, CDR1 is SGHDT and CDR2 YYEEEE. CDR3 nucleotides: TGTGCCAGCAGCTTGGAGGGGCGAGGGGATACGCAGTATTTT. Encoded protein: CASSLEGRGDTQYF.

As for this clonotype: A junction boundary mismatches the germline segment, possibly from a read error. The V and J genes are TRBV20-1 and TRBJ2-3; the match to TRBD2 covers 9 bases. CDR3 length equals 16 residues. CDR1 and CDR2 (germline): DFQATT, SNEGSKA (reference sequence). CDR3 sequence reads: CSARGLRAGGTDTQYF. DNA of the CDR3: TGCAGTGCTAGAGGTCTTCGAGCGGGGGGCACCGATACGCAGTATTTT.

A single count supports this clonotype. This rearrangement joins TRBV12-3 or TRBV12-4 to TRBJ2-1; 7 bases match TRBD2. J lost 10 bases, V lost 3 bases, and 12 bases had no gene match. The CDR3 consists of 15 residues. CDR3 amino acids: CASSFPQGGIIEQFF. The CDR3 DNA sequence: TGTGCCAGCAGTTTCCCCCAGGGAGGGATCATCGAGCAGTTCTTC.

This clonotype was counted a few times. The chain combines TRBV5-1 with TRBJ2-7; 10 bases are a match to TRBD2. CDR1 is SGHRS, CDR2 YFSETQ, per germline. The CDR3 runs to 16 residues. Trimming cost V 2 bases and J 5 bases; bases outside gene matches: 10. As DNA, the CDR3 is TGCGCCAGCAGCTTCAGCGGGAGGGCCCTTTCCCACGAGCAGTACTTC. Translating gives CASSFSGRALSHEQYF.

CDR3 sequence reads: CSVESHRRETQYF. The CDR3 DNA sequence: TGCAGCGTTGAATCCCACAGGAGAGAGACCCAGTACTTC. The V call is TRBV29-1, the J call TRBJ2-5; D perhaps matches TRBD1 (5 bases). The CDR3 covers 13 residues. Germline V gene lookup returns CDR1 SQVTM and CDR2 ANQGSEA. Trimming stripped 2 bases from V and 4 bases from J, with 11 bases between.

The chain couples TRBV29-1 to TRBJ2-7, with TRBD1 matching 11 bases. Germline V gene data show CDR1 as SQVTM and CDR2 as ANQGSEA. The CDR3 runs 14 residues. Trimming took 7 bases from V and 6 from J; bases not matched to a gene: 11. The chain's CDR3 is CSAVRGTGGGEQYF. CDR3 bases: TGCAGCGCTGTAAGGGGGACAGGGGGGGGCGAGCAGTACTTC.

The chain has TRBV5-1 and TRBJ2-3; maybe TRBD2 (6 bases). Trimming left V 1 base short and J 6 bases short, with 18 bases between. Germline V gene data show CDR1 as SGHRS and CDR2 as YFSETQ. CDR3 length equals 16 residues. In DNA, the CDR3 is TGCGCCAGCAGCTTGAAATTTTGGACTAACAGCGATACGCAGTATTTT. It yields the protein CASSLKFWTNSDTQYF.